The TCR beta chain described here comes from a study of T cells after yellow fever vaccination. This clonotype was detected many times. What it binds is not known. The 5'RACE template-switching step produced TCR cDNA and added a universal primer site and UMIs. From the 5' RACE reads, TCRdb called clonotypes with MiXCR, one entry per CDR3 protein. The table includes roughly 74,000 distinct CDR3 sequences, more than 5.5% detected once. Study observations and caveats: Weaker, the secondary response peaked sooner, at day 5 versus 15. Post-booster samples contained most primary-vaccination clones (around 96% CD4, less than 90% CD8). Clonotypes shared by both compartments, CD4 and CD8, made up a small share.

The V end lost 6 bases, the J end lost 3 bases, and 18 bases lay between the germline ends. This CDR3 is 15 amino acids long. CDR1 is MNHNS, CDR2 SASEGT, per germline. This TCR derives from a man aged 18 to 30 who received the YFV17D yellow fever vaccine. J is TRBJ2-7 and V is TRBV6-1, with D perhaps TRBD2 (6 bases). The sample in question was CD8+ T cells sorted from PBMCs, obtained 4 to 5 days after the first yellow fever vaccination. The CDR3 is CASREGQGGHYEQYF. The CDR3 bases are TGTGCCAGCAGGGAGGGGCAGGGTGGACACTACGAGCAGTACTTC.